Included here is one T cell receptor beta chain sequence, with context. Its antigen specificity is not known. Nothing much larger sits one base from this clone, and base qualities are not available. The CDR3 regions of human TCRbeta chains were analyzed by immunosequencing. The study's own analysis went as follows. TCRs in the repertoires were compared against a reference library of SARS-CoV-2-specific TCRs that had been generated with the MIRA antigen-specificity platform. Breadth meant the fraction of unique TCRs that were SARS-CoV-2-associated, whereas depth meant the fraction of total T cells that were SARS-CoV-2-associated. Using the MIRA data, each spike-specific TCR was assigned both to the spike region to which the TCR was reactive and to a CD4 or CD8 class. Log10-transformed breadth and depth values were compared by one-way ANOVA with Sidak's multiple comparisons tests. TCRdb mirrors the immuneACCESS table, restricted to in-frame sequences. Some clones are absent from its copies; in checked studies, under half trace to an unresolved V gene, and the reason for the others is unknown. V and J calls and clone size follow that table, whereas D and trimming were derived from the DNA. The sample includes 100,000 to 150,000 clones, with about nine tenths observed a single time. The ten largest clones add up to 1.5% of the sample.

The record originates from a study of T cell responses to AZD1222 COVID-19 vaccine (dated by TCRdb to the early 2020s). Looking at the study overall: AZD1222 recipients given second doses at about 4 weeks or at about 12 weeks were pooled, since spike-specific TCR depth and breadth were not found to differ between the two schedules. A total of around 240 trial participants underwent TCR sequencing, of whom 207 received two doses of AZD1222 and some 25 received two doses of the MenACWY control vaccine. Trial participants were enrolled by age into 18-55, 56-69 and 70-plus year subgroups, with roughly 160, 29 and 62 TCR-sequenced participants respectively. The paper as a whole reports these results and caveats: Conclusions about previously exposed vaccinees are limited, since just a handful of AZD1222 recipients were seropositive for SARS-CoV-2 at baseline. Because no day 14 peak-response samples were available, repertoires were characterized only after the peak T cell response. The vaccine-associated CD4 TCRs covered the entire spike protein, and the dominant responses fell in regions 160-218 and 743-854. Most participants were white British and females outnumbered males, and the authors suggested that clonal diversity may have been underestimated. The 56-69-year group was small, and its depth increase did not reach significance, likely because of low power. Spike-specific TCR breadth and depth rose significantly after two AZD1222 doses compared with day 0 and with MenACWY recipients. Nearly half of unique spike-specific TCRs reportedly recognized epitopes outside regions mutated in the B.1.351 and B.1.1.7 variants.

The time point label of this sample denotes: baseline before first vaccination. Vaccinee samples were obtained from the UK trials COV001 and COV002, which included a single-blind randomized controlled phase 2/3 trial of AZD1222 (ChAdOx1 nCoV-19) in healthy adults. For TCRbeta chain sequencing, PBMC samples from trial participants were taken at day 0 and at day 28 after the second dose. Spanning cysteine to phenylalanine, the CDR3 consists of 12 amino acids. CDR3 DNA is the only sequence kept; it has 36 bases, read in frame from the first base. The germline V gene (reference sequence) gives CDR1 as GTSNPN and CDR2 as SVGIG. The junction shows trimming of 3 bases on V and 5 bases on J, plus 10 bases between the germline ends.

The TCR sequence derives from an adult in good health. This sample comprised peripheral blood, obtained on day 0 of AZD1222 vaccination. The chain links TRBV30 with TRBJ1-2; the D gene remains uncertain. Here the CDR3 is given as CAWRTESYGYTF. The DNA reads TGTGCCTGGAGGACCGAGTCTTATGGCTACACCTTC. The full variable domain, completed from the reference TRBV30 and TRBJ1-2 proteins outside the CDR3, reads SQTIHQWPATLVQPVGSPLSLECTVEGTSNPNLYWYRQAAGRGLQLLFYSVGIGQISSEVPQNLSASRPQDRQFILSSKKLLLSDSGFYLCAWRTESYGYTFGSGTRLTVV.